This T cell receptor beta chain was documented in a study of CD8 T cells in ankylosing spondylitis. The study, taken as a whole, reports: Disease-linked clones reportedly concentrated significantly in matched ankylosing spondylitis synovial fluid.

Libraries of TCR beta came from quantitative 5'-RACE with molecular barcodes. TCRdb re-derived calls from the 5' RACE reads in MiXCR, one entry per CDR3 protein. The top ten hold around 4.1% of the sample, which has 150,000 to 200,000 distinct CDR3 sequences, roughly 18% seen once. This clonotype was recorded many times. The target antigen is unknown. V shed 5 bases and J shed 1 base, with 11 bases lying between them. The CDR3 length is 14 residues. The germline CDR1 and CDR2 sequences are DFQATT and SNEGSKA (reference sequence). The chain couples TRBV20-1 to TRBJ2-2; possibly TRBD1 or TRBD2 for D (5 bases each). The sequenced sample was blood, either unsorted or a sorted T cell fraction (not recorded which). This sequence originates from a male donor aged 10-30 years with ankylosing spondylitis or in good health (not recorded which). For the CDR3, the DNA is TGCAGTGCTTCCGGGACCGTGAACACCGGGGAGCTGTTTTTT. This translates into CSASGTVNTGELFF.